This entry describes one TCR beta chain. The antigen remains undetermined. Treatment given: around 19 received Ad26.COV2.S at low or high dose, single or two shots; roughly five received placebo; per-sample allocation not given. All samples were drawn on day 63, counting from the first vaccine or placebo injection. The record originates from a study of Ad26.COV2.S vaccination and SARS-CoV-2 variants. On the study more broadly: The COV1001 Ad26.COV2.S trial arm included the donor. Study-level results: Quantification of TCR breadth and depth may have yielded underestimates of total T cell responses.

Data came from immunoSEQ multiplex PCR; TCRdb stores just in-frame clones and leaves some out. The data show about 350,000 clones, with roughly nine tenths seen just once and 6.4% held by the top ten. The CDR3 sequence is 15 residues long. Germline V gives CDR1 LNHDA, CDR2 SQIVND (reference sequence). V lost 1 base, J lost 3 bases, and 7 bases lay in between. The sequences come from peripheral blood, collected in a trial of Ad26.COV2.S vaccine versus placebo. The chain carries TRBV19 and TRBJ1-6; no clear D. The origin of this receptor is a person aged 18-65 years who received the Ad26.COV2.S COVID-19 vaccine or a placebo. CDR3 loop: CASSIGGNYNSPLHF. DNA of the CDR3: TGTGCCAGTAGTATAGGCGGAAACTATAATTCACCCCTCCACTTT.